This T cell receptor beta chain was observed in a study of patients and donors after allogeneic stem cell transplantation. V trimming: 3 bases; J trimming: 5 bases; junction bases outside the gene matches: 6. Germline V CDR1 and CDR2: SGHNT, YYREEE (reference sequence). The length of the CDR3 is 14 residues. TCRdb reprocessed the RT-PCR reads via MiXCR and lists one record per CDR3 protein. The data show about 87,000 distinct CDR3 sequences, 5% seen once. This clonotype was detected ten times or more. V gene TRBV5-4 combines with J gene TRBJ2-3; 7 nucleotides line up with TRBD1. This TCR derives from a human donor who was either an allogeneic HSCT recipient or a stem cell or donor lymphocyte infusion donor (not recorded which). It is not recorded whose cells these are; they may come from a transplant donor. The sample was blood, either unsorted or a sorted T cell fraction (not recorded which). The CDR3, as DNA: TGTGCCAGCAGCTCCCGACAGGGTAAAGATACGCAGTATTTT. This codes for CASSSRQGKDTQYF.